Each of the 8 T cell receptor beta chains below was sequenced from the same sample in a study of human T cells and chemical hapten exposure. The time point: pre-sensitization, week 0. Indicated treatment: therapeutic diphenylcyclopropenone sensitization with weekly scalp DPC. TCRdb used MiXCR to reprocess the RACE reads, holding one entry per CDR3 protein. The repertoire has 85,000 to 130,000 distinct CDR3 sequences, more than 10% of them found once; the top ten carry around 1.6%. Specimen: whole blood, collected in connection with sensitization to the hapten diphenylcyclopropenone (DPC). The source is a woman in her forties or fifties with alopecia areata. Some clones in this sample may be carry-over from other donors' samples.

This clonotype was recorded at least ten times. The chain recombines TRBV11-2 with TRBJ1-2, with 7 positions matching TRBD1. This CDR3 has 13 amino acids. CDR1 and CDR2 from the germline V gene are SGHAT and FQNNGV. The trim removed 3 bases at V and 8 bases at J, leaving 6 bases unmatched. In nucleotides, the CDR3 is TGTGCCAGCAGCTTGGAGGGGGCGTCCGGCTACACCTTC. As protein: CASSLEGASGYTF.

A few counts support this clonotype. The rearrangement uses TRBV20-1 and TRBJ1-1; D uncertain. CDR1 is DFQATT, CDR2 SNEGSKA, per germline (reference sequence). The CDR3 is 12 amino acids. Trimming cost V 0 bases and J 11 bases, with 13 bases left between them. CDR3 amino acids: CSARDDGNRAFF. CDR3 nucleotide sequence: TGCAGTGCTAGAGATGACGGTAATAGGGCTTTCTTT.

This clonotype showed up just a few times. The CDR3 DNA reads as TGTGCCAGCAGTTCCATCCCCCCGTTCTATGGCTACACCTTC. Translating it yields CASSSIPPFYGYTF. This sequence joins TRBV12-3 or TRBV12-4 and TRBJ1-2; no clear D. Between the trimmed V and J ends, which lost 4 bases and 4 bases, there was a span of 13 bases. The length of the CDR3 is 14 residues.

The chain joins TRBV7-2 to TRBJ2-3, with D uncertain. V lost 8 bases, J lost 0 bases, and 9 bases lay in between. Germline lookup yields CDR1 SGHTA and CDR2 FQGNSA. This CDR3 spans 13 amino acids. This CDR3 reads CASRPWSTDTQYF. CDR3 nucleotide sequence: TGTGCCAGCCGGCCGTGGAGCACAGATACGCAGTATTTT. Looking up the rest from reference TRBV7-2 and TRBJ2-3 gives the full variable domain: GAGVSQSPSNKVTEKGKDVELRCDPISGHTALYWYRQSLGQGLEFLIYFQGNSAPDKSGLPSDRFSAERTGGSVSTLTIQRTQQEDSAVYLCASRPWSTDTQYFGPGTRLTVL.

This rearrangement joins TRBV19 to TRBJ1-5, with D possibly TRBD1 on 6 matching bases. Germline V lookup: CDR1 LNHDA, CDR2 SQIVND (reference sequence). Between the trimmed V and J ends, which lost 5 bases and 1 base, there was a span of 12 bases. The CDR3 has 15 residues. CDR3 residues: CASSSDRSSNQPQHF. The CDR3 bases are TGTGCCAGTAGTTCCGACAGGTCGAGCAATCAGCCCCAGCATTTT.

The rearrangement links TRBV6-4 to TRBJ1-2, with a tentative D call TRBD1 (5 bases). The germline V gene has CDR1 MRHNA and CDR2 SNTAGT. The ends were cut back, 5 bases at V and 4 bases at J, with 11 bases in the middle. CDR3 length: 13 amino acids. As DNA, the CDR3 is TGTGCCAGCAGTCCGGCGCAGGGCTATGGCTACACCTTC. Translating gives CASSPAQGYGYTF.

This clonotype showed up many times. The chain carries TRBV21-1 and TRBJ2-5. TRBV21-1 is a pseudogene segment. This CDR3 comprises 10 residues. CDR3 protein: CASSIETQYF. The DNA for the CDR3 is TGTGCCAGCAGCATAGAGACCCAGTACTTC.

In its sample, this clonotype was seen a few times. CDR3 protein: CASGLKIRDFNYGYTF. CDR3 DNA: TGTGCTAGTGGTTTGAAGATCAGGGATTTTAACTATGGCTACACCTTC. The chain couples TRBV12-5 to TRBJ1-2; a possible D gene is TRBD1 (5 bases). V was clipped by 2 bases and J by 1 base, with 14 bases between them. The CDR3 spans 16 residues. Germline CDR1 LGHNT, CDR2 FRNRAP.